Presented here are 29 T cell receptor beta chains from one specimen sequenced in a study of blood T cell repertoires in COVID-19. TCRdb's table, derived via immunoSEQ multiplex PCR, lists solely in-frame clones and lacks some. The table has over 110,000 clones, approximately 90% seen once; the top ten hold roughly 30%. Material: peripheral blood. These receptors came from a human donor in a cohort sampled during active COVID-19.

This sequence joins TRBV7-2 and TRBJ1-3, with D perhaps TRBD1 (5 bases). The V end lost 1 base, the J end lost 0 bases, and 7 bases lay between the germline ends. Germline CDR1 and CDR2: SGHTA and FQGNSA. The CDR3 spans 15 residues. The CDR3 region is CASSLGTRSGNTIYF. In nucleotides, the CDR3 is TGTGCCAGCAGCTTAGGGACACGCTCTGGAAACACCATATATTTT. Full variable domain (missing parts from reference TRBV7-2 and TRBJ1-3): GAGVSQSPSNKVTEKGKDVELRCDPISGHTALYWYRQSLGQGLEFLIYFQGNSAPDKSGLPSDRFSAERTGGSVSTLTIQRTQQEDSAVYLCASSLGTRSGNTIYFGEGSWLTVV.

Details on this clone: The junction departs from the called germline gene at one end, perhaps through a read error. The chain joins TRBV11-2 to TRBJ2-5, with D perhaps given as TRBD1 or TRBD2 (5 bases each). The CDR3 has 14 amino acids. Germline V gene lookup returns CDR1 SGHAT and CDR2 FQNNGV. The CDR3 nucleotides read TGTGCCAGCAGCGTAGGGAGTCACAGGTTAAGGCCCAACTTC. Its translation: CASSVGSHRLRPNF.

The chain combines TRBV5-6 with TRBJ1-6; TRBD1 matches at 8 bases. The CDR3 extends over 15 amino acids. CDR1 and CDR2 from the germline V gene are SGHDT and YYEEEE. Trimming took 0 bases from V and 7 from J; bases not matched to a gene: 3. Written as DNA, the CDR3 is TGTGCCAGCAGCTTGGAGACAGGGGCGAATTCACCCCTCCACTTT. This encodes CASSLETGANSPLHF.

As DNA, the CDR3 is TGTGCCAGCAGCCCCGGGACAGCAGATACGCAGTATTTT. This encodes CASSPGTADTQYF. The V and J genes are TRBV7-3 and TRBJ2-3; 7 positions agree with TRBD1. There are 13 residues in the CDR3. Per germline, CDR1 SGHTA and CDR2 FQGTGA. J was trimmed by 4 bases and V by 5 bases; bases with no gene match: 3.

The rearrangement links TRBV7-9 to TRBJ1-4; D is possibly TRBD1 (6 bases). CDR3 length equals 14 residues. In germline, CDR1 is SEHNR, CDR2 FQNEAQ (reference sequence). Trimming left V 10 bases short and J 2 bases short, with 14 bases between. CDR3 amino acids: CATSAGVTNEKLFF. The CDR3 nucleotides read TGTGCCACGTCCGCAGGGGTGACTAATGAAAAACTGTTTTTT.

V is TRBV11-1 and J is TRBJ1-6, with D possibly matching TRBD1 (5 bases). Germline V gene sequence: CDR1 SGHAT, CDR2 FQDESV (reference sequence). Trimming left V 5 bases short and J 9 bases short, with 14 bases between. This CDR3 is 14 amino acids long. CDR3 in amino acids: CASSPQGASSPLHF. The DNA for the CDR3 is TGTGCCAGCAGCCCGCAAGGGGCAAGTTCACCCCTCCACTTT. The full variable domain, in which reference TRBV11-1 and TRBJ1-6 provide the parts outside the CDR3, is EAEVAQSPRYKITEKSQAVAFWCDPISGHATLYWYRQILGQGPELLVQFQDESVVDDSQLPKDRFSAERLKGVDSTLKIQPAELGDSAMYLCASSPQGASSPLHFGNGTRLTVT.

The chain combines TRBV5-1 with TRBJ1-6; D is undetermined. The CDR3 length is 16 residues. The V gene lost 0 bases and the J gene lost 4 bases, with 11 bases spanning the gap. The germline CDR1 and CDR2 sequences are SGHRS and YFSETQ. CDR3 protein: CASSLEQSIYNSPLHF. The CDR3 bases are TGCGCCAGCAGCTTGGAACAGTCCATTTATAATTCACCCCTCCACTTT.

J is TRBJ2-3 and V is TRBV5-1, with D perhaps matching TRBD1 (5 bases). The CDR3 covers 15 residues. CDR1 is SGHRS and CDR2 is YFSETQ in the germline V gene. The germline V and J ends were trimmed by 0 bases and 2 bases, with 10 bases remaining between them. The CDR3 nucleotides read TGCGCCAGCAGCTTGGCTGGGGCCATCACAGATACGCAGTATTTT. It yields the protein CASSLAGAITDTQYF.

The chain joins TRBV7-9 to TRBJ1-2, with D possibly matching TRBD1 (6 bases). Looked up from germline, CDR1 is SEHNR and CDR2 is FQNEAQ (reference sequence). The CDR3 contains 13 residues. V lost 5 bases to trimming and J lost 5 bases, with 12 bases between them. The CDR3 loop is CASSVGTPYGYTF. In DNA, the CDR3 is TGTGCCAGCAGCGTTGGGACACCTTATGGCTACACCTTC.

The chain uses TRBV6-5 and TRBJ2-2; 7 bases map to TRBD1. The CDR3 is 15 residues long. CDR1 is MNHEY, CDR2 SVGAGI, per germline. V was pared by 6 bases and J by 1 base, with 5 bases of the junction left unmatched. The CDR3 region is CASRRTGLNTGELFF. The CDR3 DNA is TGTGCCAGCAGAAGGACAGGACTGAACACCGGGGAGCTGTTTTTT.

CDR3 sequence: CASSQDLSSYEQYF. CDR3 in DNA: TGCGCCAGCAGCCAAGACCTGAGCTCCTACGAGCAGTACTTC. This sequence joins TRBV4-3 and TRBJ2-7, with D unclear. Looked up from germline, CDR1 is LGHNA and CDR2 is YSLEER. The CDR3 has 14 residues. The V end lost 0 bases, the J end lost 0 bases, and 6 bases lay between the germline ends.

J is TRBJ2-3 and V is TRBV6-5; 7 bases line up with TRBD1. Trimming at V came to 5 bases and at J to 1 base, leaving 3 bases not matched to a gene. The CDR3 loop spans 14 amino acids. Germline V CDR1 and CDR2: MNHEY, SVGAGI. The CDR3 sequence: CASSLDRGTDTQYF. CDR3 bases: TGTGCCAGCAGTCTCGACAGGGGCACAGATACGCAGTATTTT.

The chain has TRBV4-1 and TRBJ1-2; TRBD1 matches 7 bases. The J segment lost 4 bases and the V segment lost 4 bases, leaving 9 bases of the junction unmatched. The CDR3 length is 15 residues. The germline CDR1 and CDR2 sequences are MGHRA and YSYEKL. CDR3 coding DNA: TGCGCCAGCAGCCCAGGGGGAACCTCTAGCTATGGCTACACCTTC. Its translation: CASSPGGTSSYGYTF.

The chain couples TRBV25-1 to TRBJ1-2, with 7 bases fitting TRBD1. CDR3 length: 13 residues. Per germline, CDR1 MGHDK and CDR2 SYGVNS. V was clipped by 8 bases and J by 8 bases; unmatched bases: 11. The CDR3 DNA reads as TGTGCCAGCGGAGGACAGGCTGTTGGAGGCTACACCTTC. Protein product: CASGGQAVGGYTF.

CDR3 amino acids: CASSPGQGDYYGYTF. Written as DNA, the CDR3 is TGTGCCAGCAGCCCCGGGCAGGGGGATTACTATGGCTACACCTTC. This sequence joins TRBV4-2 and TRBJ1-2; 7 bases are a match to TRBD1. CDR3 length equals 15 residues. The V gene's germline CDR1 is LGHNA and CDR2 YNFKEQ. The trim removed 4 bases at V and 3 bases at J, leaving 8 bases unmatched.

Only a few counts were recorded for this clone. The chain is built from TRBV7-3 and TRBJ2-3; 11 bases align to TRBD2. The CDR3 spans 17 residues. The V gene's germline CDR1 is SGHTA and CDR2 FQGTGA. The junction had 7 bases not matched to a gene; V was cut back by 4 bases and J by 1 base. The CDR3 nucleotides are TGTGCCAGCAGCTCCACCCCGGGACTAGCGGGCACAGATACGCAGTATTTT. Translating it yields CASSSTPGLAGTDTQYF. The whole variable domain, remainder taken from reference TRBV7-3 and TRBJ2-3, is GAGVSQTPSNKVTEKGKYVELRCDPISGHTALYWYRQSLGQGPEFLIYFQGTGAADDSGLPNDRFFAVRPEGSVSTLKIQRTERGDSAVYLCASSSTPGLAGTDTQYFGPGTRLTVL.

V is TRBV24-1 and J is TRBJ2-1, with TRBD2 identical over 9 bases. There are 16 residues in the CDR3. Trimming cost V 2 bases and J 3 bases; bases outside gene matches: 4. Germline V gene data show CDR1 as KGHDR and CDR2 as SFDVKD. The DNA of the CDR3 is TGTGCCACCAGTGATTCTAGCGGGGTGTTCTACAATGAGCAGTTCTTC. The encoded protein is CATSDSSGVFYNEQFF.

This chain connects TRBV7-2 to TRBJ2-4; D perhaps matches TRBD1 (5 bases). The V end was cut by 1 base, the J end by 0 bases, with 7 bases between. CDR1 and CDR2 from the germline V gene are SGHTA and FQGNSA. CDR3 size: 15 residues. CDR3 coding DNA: TGTGCCAGCAGCTTAGAAGGGGTAGCCAAAAACATTCAGTACTTC. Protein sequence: CASSLEGVAKNIQYF. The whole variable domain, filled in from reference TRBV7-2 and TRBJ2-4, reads GAGVSQSPSNKVTEKGKDVELRCDPISGHTALYWYRQSLGQGLEFLIYFQGNSAPDKSGLPSDRFSAERTGGSVSTLTIQRTQQEDSAVYLCASSLEGVAKNIQYFGAGTRLSVL.

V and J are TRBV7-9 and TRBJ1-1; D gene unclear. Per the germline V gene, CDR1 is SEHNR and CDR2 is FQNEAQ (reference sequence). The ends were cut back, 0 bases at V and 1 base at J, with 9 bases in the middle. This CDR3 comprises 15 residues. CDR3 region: CASSLANSPNTEAFF. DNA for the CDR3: TGTGCCAGCAGCTTAGCGAATAGCCCGAACACTGAAGCTTTCTTT.

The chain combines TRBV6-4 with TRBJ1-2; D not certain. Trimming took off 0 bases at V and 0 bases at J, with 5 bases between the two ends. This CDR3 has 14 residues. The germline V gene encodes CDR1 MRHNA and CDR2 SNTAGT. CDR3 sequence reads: CASSDSASNYGYTF. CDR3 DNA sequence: TGTGCCAGCAGTGACTCGGCTTCTAACTATGGCTACACCTTC.

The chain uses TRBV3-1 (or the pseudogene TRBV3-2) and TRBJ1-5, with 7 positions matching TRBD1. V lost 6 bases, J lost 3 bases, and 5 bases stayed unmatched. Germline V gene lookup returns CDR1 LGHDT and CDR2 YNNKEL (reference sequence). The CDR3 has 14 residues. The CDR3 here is CASSRQGFNQPQHF. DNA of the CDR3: TGTGCCAGCAGTCGACAGGGTTTCAATCAGCCCCAGCATTTT.

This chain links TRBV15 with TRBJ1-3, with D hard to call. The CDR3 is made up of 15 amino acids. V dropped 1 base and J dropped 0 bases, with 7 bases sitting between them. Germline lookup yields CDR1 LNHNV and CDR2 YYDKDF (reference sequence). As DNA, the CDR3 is TGTGCCACCAGCAGAGGCCACGGCTCTGGAAACACCATATATTTT. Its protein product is CATSRGHGSGNTIYF. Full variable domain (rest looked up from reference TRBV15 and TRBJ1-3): DAMVIQNPRYQVTQFGKPVTLSCSQTLNHNVMYWYQQKSSQAPKLLFHYYDKDFNNEADTPDNFQSRRPNTSFCFLDIRSPGLGDTAMYLCATSRGHGSGNTIYFGEGSWLTVV.

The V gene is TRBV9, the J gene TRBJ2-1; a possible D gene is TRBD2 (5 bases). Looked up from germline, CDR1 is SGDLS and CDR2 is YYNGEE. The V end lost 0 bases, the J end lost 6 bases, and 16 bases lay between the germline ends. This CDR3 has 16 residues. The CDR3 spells CASSVANPSSGNEQFF. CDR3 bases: TGTGCCAGCAGCGTAGCTAACCCCAGCAGCGGCAATGAGCAGTTCTTC.

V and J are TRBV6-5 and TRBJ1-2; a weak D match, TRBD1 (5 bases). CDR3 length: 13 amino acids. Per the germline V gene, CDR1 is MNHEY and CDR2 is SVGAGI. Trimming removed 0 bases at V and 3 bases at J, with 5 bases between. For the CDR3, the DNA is TGTGCCAGCAGTTACTCAGGGGACTATGGCTACACCTTC. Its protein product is CASSYSGDYGYTF.

CDR3 region: CASSQAGGRSFETQYF. In DNA form, the CDR3 reads TGCGCCAGCAGCCAAGCGGGGGGGCGAAGTTTTGAGACCCAGTACTTC. The chain carries TRBV4-1 and TRBJ2-5; 8 nucleotides align to TRBD2. The CDR3 sequence is 16 residues long. The J segment lost 5 bases and the V segment lost 1 base, leaving 9 bases of the junction unmatched. Germline lookup yields CDR1 MGHRA and CDR2 YSYEKL.

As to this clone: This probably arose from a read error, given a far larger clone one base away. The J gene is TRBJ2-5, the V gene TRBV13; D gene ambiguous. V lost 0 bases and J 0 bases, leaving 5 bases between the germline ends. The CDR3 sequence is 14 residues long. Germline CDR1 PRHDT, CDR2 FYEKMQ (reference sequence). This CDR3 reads CASSLGQYQETQYF. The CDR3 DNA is TGTGCCAGCAGCTTAGGGCAGTACCAAGAGACCCAGTACTTC.

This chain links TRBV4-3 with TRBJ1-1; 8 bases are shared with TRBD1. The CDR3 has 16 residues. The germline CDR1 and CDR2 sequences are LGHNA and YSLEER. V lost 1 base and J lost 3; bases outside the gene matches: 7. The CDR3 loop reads CASSQGYRGSHTEAFF. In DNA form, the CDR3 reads TGCGCCAGCAGCCAAGGTTACAGGGGGTCCCACACTGAAGCTTTCTTT.

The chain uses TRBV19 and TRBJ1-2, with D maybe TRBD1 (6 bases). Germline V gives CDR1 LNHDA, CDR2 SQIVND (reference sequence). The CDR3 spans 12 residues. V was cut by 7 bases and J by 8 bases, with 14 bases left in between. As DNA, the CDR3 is TGTGCCAGTATCGGTGGACAGCAGGGCTACACCTTC. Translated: CASIGGQQGYTF.

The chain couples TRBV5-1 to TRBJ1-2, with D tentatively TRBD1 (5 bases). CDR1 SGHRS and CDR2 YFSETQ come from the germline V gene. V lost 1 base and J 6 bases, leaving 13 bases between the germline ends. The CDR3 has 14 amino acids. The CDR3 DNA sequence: TGCGCCAGCAGCTTGATGCGGGGGTTTAATGGCTACACCTTC. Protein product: CASSLMRGFNGYTF.